This T cell receptor beta chain was recovered during a study of glioma-infiltrating T cells after dendritic cell vaccination. For the study at large: Dendritic cell vaccination trial patients had either newly diagnosed or recurrent glioblastoma.

Time point reported: after dendritic cell vaccination, including at tumor progression/relapse. The protocol was immunoSEQ multiplex PCR, while the TCRdb copy is restricted to in-frame clones and leaves out a portion. Among some 90,000 clones listed, 75% to 90% were seen once. Germline V gene lookup returns CDR1 MNHEY and CDR2 SMNVEV (reference sequence). The CDR3 extends over 17 amino acids. The V and J ends lost 2 bases and 3 bases, in that order; junction bases with no gene match: 8. V gene TRBV27 combines with J gene TRBJ2-1; 9 bases align to TRBD2. The sequence derives from a human donor with glioblastoma. The sample consisted of blood, taken after dendritic cell vaccination. This chain's CDR3 is CASSLMSSGVLYNEQFF. CDR3 nucleotide sequence: TGTGCCAGCAGTTTAATGTCTAGCGGGGTCCTCTACAATGAGCAGTTCTTC.